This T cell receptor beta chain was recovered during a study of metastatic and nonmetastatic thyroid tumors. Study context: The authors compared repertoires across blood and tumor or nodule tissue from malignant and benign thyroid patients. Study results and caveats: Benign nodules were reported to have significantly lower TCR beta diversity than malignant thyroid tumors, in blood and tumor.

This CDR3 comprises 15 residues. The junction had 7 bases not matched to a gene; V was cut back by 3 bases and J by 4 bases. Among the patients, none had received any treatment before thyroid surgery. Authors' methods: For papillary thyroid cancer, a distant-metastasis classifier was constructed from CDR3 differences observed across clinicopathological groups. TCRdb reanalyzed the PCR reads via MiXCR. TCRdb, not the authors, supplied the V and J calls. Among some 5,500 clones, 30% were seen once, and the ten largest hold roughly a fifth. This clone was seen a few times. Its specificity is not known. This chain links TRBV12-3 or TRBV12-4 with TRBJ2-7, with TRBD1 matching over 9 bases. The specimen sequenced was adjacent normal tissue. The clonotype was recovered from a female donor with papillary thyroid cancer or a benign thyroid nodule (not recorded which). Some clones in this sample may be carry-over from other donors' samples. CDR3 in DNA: TGTGCCAGCAGTTTGGGGACAGGGTCTACTTACGAGCAGTACTTC. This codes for CASSLGTGSTYEQYF.